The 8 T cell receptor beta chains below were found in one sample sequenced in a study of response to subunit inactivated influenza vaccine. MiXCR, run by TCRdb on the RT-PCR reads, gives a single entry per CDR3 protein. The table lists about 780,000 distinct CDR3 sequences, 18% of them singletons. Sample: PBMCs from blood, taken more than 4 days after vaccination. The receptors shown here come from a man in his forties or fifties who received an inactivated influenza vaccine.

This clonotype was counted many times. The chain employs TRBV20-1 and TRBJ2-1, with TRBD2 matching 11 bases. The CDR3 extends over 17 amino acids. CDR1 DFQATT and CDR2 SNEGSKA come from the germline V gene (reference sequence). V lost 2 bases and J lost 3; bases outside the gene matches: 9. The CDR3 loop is CSARSGLAERDYNEQFF. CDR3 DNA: TGCAGTGCTAGATCGGGACTAGCGGAGCGGGACTACAATGAGCAGTTCTTC.

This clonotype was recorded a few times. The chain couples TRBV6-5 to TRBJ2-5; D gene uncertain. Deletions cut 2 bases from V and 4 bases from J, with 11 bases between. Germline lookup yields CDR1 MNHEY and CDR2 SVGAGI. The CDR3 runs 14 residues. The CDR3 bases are TGTGCCAGCAGTTACGAGGCGCGCGGAGAGACCCAGTACTTC. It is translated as CASSYEARGETQYF.

The CDR3 nucleotides read TGTGCCAGCAGCTCCGGGCCCCTGAGTACAGATACGCAGTATTTT. This gives the protein CASSSGPLSTDTQYF. The chain recombines TRBV7-9 with TRBJ2-3; D unclear. Trimming stripped 4 bases from V and 3 bases from J, with 14 bases between. This CDR3 comprises 15 residues. CDR1 and CDR2 (germline): SEHNR, FQNEAQ (reference sequence).

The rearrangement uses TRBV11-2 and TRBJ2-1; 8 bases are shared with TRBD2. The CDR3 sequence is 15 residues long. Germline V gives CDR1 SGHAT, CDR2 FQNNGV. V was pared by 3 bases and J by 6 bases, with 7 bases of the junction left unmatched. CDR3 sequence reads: CASSFLRTSPNEQFF. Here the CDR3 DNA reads TGTGCCAGCAGCTTTCTACGGACTAGCCCCAATGAGCAGTTCTTC. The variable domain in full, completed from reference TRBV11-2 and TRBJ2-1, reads EAGVAQSPRYKIIEKRQSVAFWCNPISGHATLYWYQQILGQGPKLLIQFQNNGVVDDSQLPKDRFSAERLKGVDSTLKIQPAKLEDSAVYLCASSFLRTSPNEQFFGPGTRLTVL.

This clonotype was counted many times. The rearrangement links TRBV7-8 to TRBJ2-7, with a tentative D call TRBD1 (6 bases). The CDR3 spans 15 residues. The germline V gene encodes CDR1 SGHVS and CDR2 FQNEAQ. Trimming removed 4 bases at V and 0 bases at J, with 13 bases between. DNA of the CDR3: TGTGCCAGCAGCTCTACCAGGGGAAACTCCTACGAGCAGTACTTC. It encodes CASSSTRGNSYEQYF.

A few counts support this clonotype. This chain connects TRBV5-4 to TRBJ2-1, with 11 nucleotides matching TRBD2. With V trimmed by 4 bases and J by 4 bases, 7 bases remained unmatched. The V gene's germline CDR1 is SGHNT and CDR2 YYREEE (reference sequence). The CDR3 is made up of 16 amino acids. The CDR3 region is CASSIPGLAAYNEQFF. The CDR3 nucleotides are TGTGCCAGCAGCATTCCGGGACTAGCGGCTTACAATGAGCAGTTCTTC.

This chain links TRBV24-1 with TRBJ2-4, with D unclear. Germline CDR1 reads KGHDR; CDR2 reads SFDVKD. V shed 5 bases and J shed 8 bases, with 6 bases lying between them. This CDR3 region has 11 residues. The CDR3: CATSAADIQYF. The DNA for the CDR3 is TGTGCCACCAGTGCGGCCGACATTCAGTACTTC.

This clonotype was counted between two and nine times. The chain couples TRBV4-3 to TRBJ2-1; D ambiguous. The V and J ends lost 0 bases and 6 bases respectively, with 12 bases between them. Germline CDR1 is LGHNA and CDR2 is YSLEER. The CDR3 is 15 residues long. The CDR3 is CASSQDLGGRNEQFF. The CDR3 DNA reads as TGCGCCAGCAGCCAAGATCTCGGCGGTCGCAATGAGCAGTTCTTC.